The 18 T cell receptor beta chains reported below all come from one sample, sequenced in a study of glioma-infiltrating T cells after dendritic cell vaccination. Generated by immunoSEQ multiplex PCR, the TCRdb table keeps only in-frame clones and is missing some. In the table there are approximately 67,000 clones, under 90% of which are singletons. This specimen was blood, taken before dendritic cell vaccination. The receptors here all came from a human donor with glioblastoma.

Here the CDR3 reads CAIKSQGDDGYTF. The CDR3 DNA follows: TGTGCCATCAAATCCCAGGGGGATGATGGCTACACCTTC. The chain joins TRBV10-3 to TRBJ1-2; 7 bases map to TRBD1. V lost 7 bases, J lost 6 bases, and 8 bases stayed unmatched. The CDR3 contains 13 residues. Per germline, CDR1 ENHRY and CDR2 SYGVKD.

J is TRBJ1-1 and V is TRBV7-3; 7 positions match TRBD1. The germline CDR1 and CDR2 sequences are SGHTA and FQGTGA. The CDR3 has 13 residues. V lost 5 bases and J lost 5; bases outside the gene matches: 5. CDR3 protein: CASSATGSTEAFF. The CDR3 region has the DNA TGTGCCAGCAGCGCGACAGGGTCGACTGAAGCTTTCTTT.

The V gene is TRBV6-4, the J gene TRBJ2-2, with D maybe TRBD1 (6 bases). Deletions cut 7 bases from V and 1 base from J, with 13 bases between. Germline V gene data show CDR1 as MRHNA and CDR2 as SNTAGT. This CDR3 is built from 15 residues. CDR3 bases: TGTGCCAGCATGCCGGAACAGGGGAACACCGGGGAGCTGTTTTTT. Amino acid sequence: CASMPEQGNTGELFF.

V is TRBV7-9 and J is TRBJ1-6, with 7 bases identical to TRBD1. This CDR3 spans 16 amino acids. The germline CDR1 and CDR2 sequences are SEHNR and FQNEAQ (reference sequence). V lost 9 bases to trimming and J lost 7 bases; unmatched junction nucleotides: 15. CDR3 in amino acids: CASVPTGSGGNSPLHF. Written as DNA, the CDR3 is TGTGCCAGTGTCCCGACAGGGAGCGGGGGGAATTCACCCCTCCACTTT. The whole variable domain, filled in from reference TRBV7-9 and TRBJ1-6, reads DTGVSQNPRHKITKRGQNVTFRCDPISEHNRLYWYRQTLGQGPEFLTYFQNEAQLEKSRLLSDRFSAERPKGSFSTLEIQRTEQGDSAMYLCASVPTGSGGNSPLHFGNGTRLTVT.

This clone is a singleton in its sample. The V gene is TRBV4-1, the J gene TRBJ2-5, with TRBD2 matching 9 bases. The junction had 15 bases not matched to a gene; V was cut back by 5 bases and J by 5 bases. CDR3 size: 17 residues. Looked up from germline, CDR1 is MGHRA and CDR2 is YSYEKL. This CDR3 is CASSSDRTGGGAETQYF. The CDR3 nucleotides read TGCGCCAGCAGCTCAGATCGCACCGGCGGGGGGGCGGAGACCCAGTACTTC.

This rearrangement joins TRBV2 to TRBJ2-5, with TRBD2 as a possible D gene (7 bases). Germline values: CDR1 SNHLY, CDR2 FYNNEI. V lost 6 bases, J lost 3 bases, and 14 bases lay in between. The CDR3 loop spans 14 amino acids. The CDR3 DNA sequence: TGTGCCAGCAGAGGGGGGGCAGAAGAAGAGACCCAGTACTTC. It codes for CASRGGAEEETQYF. Based on the CDR3 plus reference TRBV2 and TRBJ2-5, the full variable domain is EPEVTQTPSHQVTQMGQEVILRCVPISNHLYFYWYRQILGQKVEFLVSFYNNEISEKSEIFDDQFSVERPDGSNFTLKIRSTKLEDSAMYFCASRGGAEEETQYFGPGTRLLVL.

In regard to this clone: Other DNA sequences from this sample encode an identical CDR3 as well. The chain carries TRBV5-5 and TRBJ1-1; D remains ambiguous. Germline loops: CDR1 SGHKS, CDR2 YYEKEE (reference sequence). Trimming shortened V by 1 base and J by 1 base, and 8 bases separated the two germline ends. This CDR3 is built from 14 residues. The CDR3 sequence: CASSLFAENTEAFF. The CDR3 DNA reads TGTGCCAGCAGCTTGTTCGCGGAGAACACTGAAGCTTTCTTT.

In its sample, this clone was seen once. The chain uses TRBV29-1 and TRBJ2-3; perhaps TRBD1 as D (7 bases). The CDR3 is 14 amino acids. V was shortened by 3 bases and J by 4 bases, with 14 bases between the two germline ends. Looked up from germline, CDR1 is SQVTM and CDR2 is ANQGSEA. The CDR3 here is CSVEGGQGADTQYF. The CDR3 DNA reads as TGCAGCGTTGAGGGGGGTCAGGGGGCAGATACGCAGTATTTT.

The CDR3 coding sequence is TGTGCTAGTGGCCCGGACACAGGGTGGAGTTCCTATAATTCACCCCTCCACTTT. It is translated as CASGPDTGWSSYNSPLHF. The chain employs TRBV12-5 and TRBJ1-6; perhaps TRBD1 as D (6 bases). The CDR3 runs 18 residues. V lost 6 bases, J lost 1 base, and 19 bases lay in between. From germline, CDR1 is LGHNT and CDR2 FRNRAP.

A remark on this clone: Other DNA sequences in the same sample also yield this CDR3. V gene TRBV6-5 combines with J gene TRBJ2-2, with D perhaps matching TRBD2 (6 bases). The ends were cut back, 0 bases at V and 0 bases at J, with 8 bases in the middle. The CDR3 is 16 amino acids. The V gene's germline CDR1 is MNHEY and CDR2 SVGAGI. The CDR3 region has the DNA TGTGCCAGCAGTTACTCGGGGGGAGCGAACACCGGGGAGCTGTTTTTT. It is translated as CASSYSGGANTGELFF.

This clone showed up just once. This chain links TRBV7-2 with TRBJ2-7; D is possibly TRBD2 (6 bases). Germline CDR1 and CDR2: SGHTA and FQGNSA. The V end lost 2 bases, the J end lost 3 bases, and 20 bases lay between the germline ends. This CDR3 has 17 amino acids. The CDR3 here is CASSLLVGASERYEQYF. Written as DNA, the CDR3 is TGTGCCAGCAGCTTATTGGTCGGGGCTAGCGAACGCTACGAGCAGTACTTC.

V gene TRBV5-1 combines with J gene TRBJ1-6; the match to TRBD1 covers 8 bases. This CDR3 spans 15 amino acids. CDR1 and CDR2 (germline): SGHRS, YFSETQ. V lost 2 bases to trimming and J lost 7 bases; unmatched junction nucleotides: 5. DNA for the CDR3: TGCGCCAGCAGCTTTGGACAGGGTGGAAATTCACCCCTCCACTTT. Translation gives CASSFGQGGNSPLHF.

J is TRBJ1-5 and V is TRBV6-5; a weak D match, TRBD1 (5 bases). CDR3 length: 14 amino acids. V was shortened by 5 bases and J by 1 base, with 9 bases between the two germline ends. Germline V gives CDR1 MNHEY, CDR2 SVGAGI. The CDR3 sequence: CASSRRDSNQPQHF. CDR3 DNA: TGTGCCAGCAGTAGGAGGGACAGCAATCAGCCCCAGCATTTT.

The chain joins TRBV2 to TRBJ1-3; D not resolved. The CDR3 is 15 amino acids. V lost 7 bases and J lost 1, with 14 bases in between. Germline V gives CDR1 SNHLY, CDR2 FYNNEI. CDR3 in amino acids: CASTKERVSGNTIYF. As DNA, the CDR3 is TGTGCCAGCACTAAAGAACGGGTGTCTGGAAACACCATATATTTT.

This chain joins TRBV13 and TRBJ2-5; D perhaps matches TRBD1 (6 bases). The length of the CDR3 is 14 residues. Per germline, CDR1 PRHDT and CDR2 FYEKMQ (reference sequence). Trimming stripped 3 bases from V and 2 bases from J, with 10 bases between. The CDR3 protein is CASSFRTEQETQYF. In nucleotides, the CDR3 is TGTGCCAGCAGCTTTCGGACAGAGCAAGAGACCCAGTACTTC.

The chain couples TRBV6-6 to TRBJ1-1; the D is unclear. The V gene lost 0 bases and the J gene lost 4 bases, with 9 bases spanning the gap. The germline CDR1 and CDR2 sequences are MNHNY and SVGAGI (reference sequence). This CDR3 spans 14 amino acids. As DNA, the CDR3 is TGTGCCAGCAGTTACTCGATAGCTGGCACTGAAGCTTTCTTT. This translates into CASSYSIAGTEAFF.

The chain is built from TRBV19 and TRBJ1-5, with D maybe TRBD1 (6 bases). CDR3 length: 15 residues. Germline CDR1 LNHDA, CDR2 SQIVND (reference sequence). V lost 3 bases and J 7 bases, leaving 16 bases between the germline ends. DNA for the CDR3: TGTGCCAGTAGTATTGAGGGGGGGCTCGGGCAGCCCCAGCATTTT. The encoded protein is CASSIEGGLGQPQHF. Based on the CDR3 plus reference TRBV19 and TRBJ1-5, the full variable domain is DGGITQSPKYLFRKEGQNVTLSCEQNLNHDAMYWYRQDPGQGLRLIYYSQIVNDFQKGDIAEGYSVSREKKESFPLTVTSAQKNPTAFYLCASSIEGGLGQPQHFGDGTRLSIL.

The chain recombines TRBV18 with TRBJ2-4; 7 nucleotides agree with TRBD1. Per germline, CDR1 KGHSH and CDR2 LQKENI. Trimming removed 4 bases from V and 4 bases from J; junction bases left unmatched: 7. The CDR3 length is 15 residues. The CDR3 DNA is TGTGCCAGCTCACGACAGGGCCAGGGAAAAAACATTCAGTACTTC. Protein product: CASSRQGQGKNIQYF.